Below, 27 T cell receptor beta chains from the same sample are listed, as sequenced in a study of beta chain features in type 1 diabetes. Isolated RNA was reverse transcribed in full, so expressed TCRB transcripts were sequenced. Profiling relied on immunoSEQ multiplex PCR, and the TCRdb table lists in-frame clones only, not all of them. The data hold fewer than 25,000 clones, with nearly 70% observed a single time. The source material was Tregs from blood. These TCRs come from a woman between 40 and 55 years old in good health.

The rearrangement uses TRBV7-2 and TRBJ2-7, with D perhaps TRBD2 (5 bases). The V gene lost 6 bases and the J gene lost 5 bases, with 20 bases spanning the gap. CDR3 length: 15 amino acids. Germline V CDR1 and CDR2: SGHTA, FQGNSA. The CDR3 sequence is CASRSSGISRDEQYF. The CDR3 coding sequence is TGTGCCAGCAGATCCTCCGGGATTTCTCGCGACGAGCAGTACTTC.

This chain links TRBV27 with TRBJ1-5, with TRBD1 matching over 10 bases. Trimming at V came to 6 bases and at J to 5 bases, leaving 10 bases not matched to a gene. Germline V gene sequence: CDR1 MNHEY, CDR2 SMNVEV (reference sequence). This CDR3 has 16 amino acids. The CDR3 bases are TGTGCCAGCAGAGGGACAGGGGCCCGGATTGATCAGCCCCAGCATTTT. Encoded protein: CASRGTGARIDQPQHF.

The chain employs TRBV4-2 and TRBJ2-3, with 12 bases aligning to TRBD2. The CDR3 is 17 residues long. Germline-derived CDR1 and CDR2 are LGHNA and YNFKEQ. With V trimmed by 1 base and J by 6 bases, 8 bases remained unmatched. Written as DNA, the CDR3 is TGTGCCAGCAGCCAAGCAGGGCTAGCGGGGGGGTACGATACGCAGTATTTT. It translates to CASSQAGLAGGYDTQYF.

CDR3 in DNA: TGTGCCAGCAGCTTGTGGGGGCGTTCCTACGAGCAGTACTTC. It yields the protein CASSLWGRSYEQYF. The J gene is TRBJ2-7, the V gene TRBV7-9; the D gene is possibly TRBD1 (6 bases). The CDR3 spans 14 residues. Germline CDR1 and CDR2: SEHNR and FQNEAQ (reference sequence). Trimming pared 3 bases from V and 1 base from J, leaving 10 bases between.

This clone was found a few times. V and J are TRBV6-1 and TRBJ1-1, with TRBD1 matching over 9 bases. The V and J ends lost 8 bases and 2 bases, in that order; junction bases with no gene match: 9. CDR3 length: 15 amino acids. CDR1 and CDR2 from the germline V gene are MNHNS and SASEGT. The DNA for the CDR3 is TGTGCCAGCGGACAATCGACAGGGGGTAACACTGAAGCTTTCTTT. Its protein is CASGQSTGGNTEAFF.

In nucleotides, the CDR3 is TGTGCCAGCCTATGGACAGGGGTGACCGGGGAGCTGTTTTTT. Residues: CASLWTGVTGELFF. The chain joins TRBV2 to TRBJ2-2, with 9 bases fitting TRBD1. V gave up 8 bases and J gave up 5 bases; unmatched junction bases: 6. Germline CDR1 and CDR2: SNHLY and FYNNEI. The CDR3 consists of 14 residues.

This clone was observed a few times. The V gene is TRBV9, the J gene TRBJ2-7; TRBD1 matches 11 bases. Germline CDR1 reads SGDLS; CDR2 reads YYNGEE. CDR3 length: 14 residues. V gave up 4 bases and J gave up 4 bases; unmatched junction bases: 4. The DNA of the CDR3 is TGTGCCAGCAGCCCCGGACAGGGGGCGTACGAGCAGTACTTC. Translated: CASSPGQGAYEQYF.

The chain has TRBV6-5 and TRBJ2-1; D uncertain. V lost 5 bases, J lost 0 bases, and 11 bases lay in between. Germline-derived CDR1 and CDR2 are MNHEY and SVGAGI. This CDR3 has 15 amino acids. The CDR3 here is CASSPDWSSYNEQFF. The CDR3 bases are TGTGCCAGCAGTCCCGACTGGAGCTCCTACAATGAGCAGTTCTTC.

This clone came up a few times. The chain couples TRBV18 to TRBJ1-2; 12 bases map to TRBD1. CDR1 and CDR2 from the germline V gene are KGHSH and LQKENI. J lost 3 bases, V lost 6 bases, and 8 bases had no gene match. The CDR3 runs 16 residues. CDR3: CASSTGTGGADYGYTF. The CDR3 DNA is TGTGCCAGCTCTACCGGGACAGGGGGCGCGGACTATGGCTACACCTTC.

The sample holds a few counts of this clone. V and J are TRBV25-1 and TRBJ1-4, with D possibly matching TRBD1 (5 bases). The germline CDR1 and CDR2 sequences are MGHDK and SYGVNS. V lost 8 bases, J lost 8 bases, and 15 bases lay in between. The CDR3 has 13 residues. The CDR3 region is CASSWGGAEKLFF. CDR3 DNA: TGTGCCAGCTCCTGGGGCGGGGCAGAAAAACTGTTTTTT.

This clone was picked up one time. V is TRBV6-5 and J is TRBJ1-1; TRBD1 might be the D (5 bases). The CDR3 length is 14 residues. Germline CDR1 MNHEY, CDR2 SVGAGI. V gave up 5 bases and J gave up 1 base, with 11 bases separating them. CDR3 protein: CASSSWGRNTEAFF. CDR3 nucleotides: TGTGCCAGCAGTAGCTGGGGCCGGAACACTGAAGCTTTCTTT.

The rearrangement links TRBV19 to TRBJ2-6; D gene uncertain. Trimming pared 9 bases from V and 3 bases from J, leaving 9 bases between. The CDR3 has 13 residues. The germline V gene has CDR1 LNHDA and CDR2 SQIVND (reference sequence). The CDR3 loop reads CASAFYGANVLTF. In DNA, the CDR3 is TGTGCCAGCGCTTTCTATGGGGCCAACGTCCTGACTTTC. Together with reference TRBV19 and TRBJ2-6, the CDR3 gives the full variable domain: DGGITQSPKYLFRKEGQNVTLSCEQNLNHDAMYWYRQDPGQGLRLIYYSQIVNDFQKGDIAEGYSVSREKKESFPLTVTSAQKNPTAFYLCASAFYGANVLTFGAGSRLTVL.

The chain couples TRBV7-2 to TRBJ1-2; tentative D call: TRBD1 (6 bases). Germline V gene data show CDR1 as SGHTA and CDR2 as FQGNSA. Trimming took 2 bases from V and 4 from J, leaving 20 bases between them. The CDR3 has 17 amino acids. CDR3 in amino acids: CASSLTTDGGGSYGYTF. Here the CDR3 DNA reads TGTGCCAGCAGCTTAACCACCGACGGGGGGGGCAGCTATGGCTACACCTTC.

This chain links TRBV10-2 with TRBJ2-2; maybe TRBD1 (5 bases). V lost 6 bases and J lost 2, with 10 bases in between. Germline CDR1 WSHSY, CDR2 SAAADI. The length of the CDR3 is 14 residues. The CDR3 DNA reads as TGCGCCAGCAGAAGGCAGGGTAACACCGGGGAGCTGTTTTTT. Translation: CASRRQGNTGELFF.

This chain connects TRBV27 to TRBJ2-7, with 9 bases aligning to TRBD2. The CDR3 has 13 amino acids. Germline CDR1 is MNHEY and CDR2 is SMNVEV (reference sequence). With 8 bases clipped from V and 4 bases from J, the junction kept 6 bases outside the gene matches. The CDR3 nucleotides read TGTGCCAGCTCGGAGCGGGGGGAATACGAGCAGTACTTC. This codes for CASSERGEYEQYF.

The chain uses TRBV2 and TRBJ2-1; 11 bases align to TRBD1. The length of the CDR3 is 15 residues. V shed 4 bases, J shed 14 bases, and the junction held 13 bases outside the gene matches. Germline lookup yields CDR1 SNHLY and CDR2 FYNNEI. CDR3 sequence: CASSGGTGGVNVKFF. The CDR3 region has the DNA TGTGCCAGCAGTGGGGGGACAGGGGGGGTCAATGTTAAGTTCTTC.

The chain employs TRBV12-5 and TRBJ2-7; 9 bases line up with TRBD1. Germline loops: CDR1 LGHNT, CDR2 FRNRAP. This CDR3 has 13 residues. V was clipped by 4 bases and J by 6 bases; unmatched bases: 4. The CDR3: CASGSGTGREQYF. CDR3 nucleotide sequence: TGTGCTAGTGGTTCCGGGACAGGGCGCGAGCAGTACTTC.

The J gene is TRBJ1-6, the V gene TRBV4-1, with a possible D match to TRBD1 (6 bases). This CDR3 comprises 19 residues. Looked up from germline, CDR1 is MGHRA and CDR2 is YSYEKL. Trimming took off 1 base at V and 1 base at J, with 17 bases between the two ends. The CDR3 reads CASSQAAEQGRSYNSPLHF. CDR3 nucleotide sequence: TGCGCCAGCAGCCAAGCAGCGGAGCAGGGGCGGTCCTATAATTCACCCCTCCACTTT.

This clone occurred a few times. J is TRBJ2-1 and V is TRBV18, with a possible D match to TRBD2 (7 bases). V was shortened by 0 bases and J by 8 bases, with 11 bases between the two germline ends. Per the germline V gene, CDR1 is KGHSH and CDR2 is LQKENI. The CDR3 is 14 amino acids. The CDR3 reads CASSPPGGRDEQFF. CDR3 sequence (DNA): TGTGCCAGCTCACCACCGGGGGGGCGAGATGAGCAGTTCTTC.

V is TRBV6-5 and J is TRBJ2-7; 11 bases align to TRBD2. Germline CDR1 is MNHEY and CDR2 is SVGAGI. V lost 7 bases to trimming and J lost 6 bases; unmatched junction nucleotides: 8. The CDR3 is made up of 14 amino acids. The CDR3 region has the DNA TGTGCCAGCACTCGTACTAGCGGGGGTGGCGAGCAGTACTTC. This encodes CASTRTSGGGEQYF.

This rearrangement joins TRBV5-1 to TRBJ1-5, with D unclear. The CDR3 loop spans 14 amino acids. The V end was cut by 0 bases, the J end by 6 bases, with 10 bases between. Germline CDR1 SGHRS, CDR2 YFSETQ. Here the CDR3 reads CASSLAPEGQPQHF. The CDR3, as DNA: TGCGCCAGCAGCTTGGCTCCCGAGGGTCAGCCCCAGCATTTT.

This chain joins TRBV20-1 and TRBJ2-3; 7 bases align to TRBD1. The ends lost 5 bases at V and 11 bases at J; junction bases unmatched: 7. This CDR3 contains 11 residues. Germline assignment: CDR1 DFQATT and CDR2 SNEGSKA (reference sequence). The CDR3 DNA is TGCAGTGCTGACACAGGGGTCGGGCAGTATTTT. It codes for CSADTGVGQYF.

This clone was seen just once. This chain uses TRBV7-9 with TRBJ1-1, with 7 bases matching TRBD1. The CDR3 covers 17 residues. Germline V lookup: CDR1 SEHNR, CDR2 FQNEAQ (reference sequence). Unmatched junction bases numbered 16, after V lost 4 bases and J lost 5 bases. The DNA of the CDR3 is TGTGCCAGCAGCTCCCCTCGTAGAGGGGGCATCTTAACTGAAGCTTTCTTT. Residues: CASSSPRRGGILTEAFF.

The chain combines TRBV11-2 with TRBJ2-2; D unclear. The CDR3 runs 11 residues. Looked up from germline, CDR1 is SGHAT and CDR2 is FQNNGV. Trimming removed 4 bases from V and 7 bases from J, with 4 bases in between. The CDR3 sequence: CASSSFGELFF. DNA for the CDR3: TGTGCCAGCAGCTCATTCGGGGAGCTGTTTTTT.

The gene calls are TRBV29-1 and TRBJ2-5; TRBD2 aligns across 11 bases. There are 13 residues in the CDR3. The V and J ends lost 5 bases and 7 bases, in that order; junction bases with no gene match: 6. CDR1 and CDR2 from the germline V gene are SQVTM and ANQGSEA. CDR3 bases: TGCAGCGTTCAAATAGCGGGGGGGTTGACCCAGTACTTC. It is translated as CSVQIAGGLTQYF.

This clone showed up just a few times. The chain combines TRBV7-2 with TRBJ1-5; tentatively, D is TRBD1 (5 bases). In germline, CDR1 is SGHTA, CDR2 FQGNSA. Trimming stripped 6 bases from V and 3 bases from J, with 12 bases between. CDR3 size: 14 residues. The CDR3 region is CASSRQQSNQPQHF. CDR3 in DNA: TGTGCCAGCAGTAGACAGCAATCCAATCAGCCCCAGCATTTT.

The gene calls are TRBV5-1 and TRBJ2-5; 11 bases fit TRBD2. Trimming at V came to 0 bases and at J to 1 base, leaving 8 bases not matched to a gene. The CDR3 contains 18 residues. In germline, CDR1 is SGHRS, CDR2 YFSETQ. The CDR3 loop reads CASSLGLAGPRVQETQYF. The CDR3 DNA reads as TGCGCCAGCAGCTTGGGACTAGCGGGGCCCCGGGTCCAAGAGACCCAGTACTTC. The full variable domain, rest sourced from reference TRBV5-1 and TRBJ2-5, is KAGVTQTPRYLIKTRGQQVTLSCSPISGHRSVSWYQQTPGQGLQFLFEYFSETQRNKGNFPGRFSGRQFSNSRSEMNVSTLELGDSALYLCASSLGLAGPRVQETQYFGPGTRLLVL.